The clone carrying this T cell receptor (beta chain) was picked up many times. Its antigen is undetermined. The TCR beta CDR3 regions underwent amplification using RNA transcripts as the source. Initially, a first-round RT-PCR of the TCR CDR3 employed the HTBI primer set. TCRdb analysed the multiplex PCR reads with MiXCR anew, one entry per CDR3 protein. Altogether about 420,000 distinct CDR3 sequences are present, roughly 15% being singletons, with the ten largest covering 5% to 6.5%. These data originate in a study of T cells in Graves' hyperthyroidism and ophthalmopathy. Study background: Peripheral blood specimens were obtained at initial diagnosis, prior to any treatment. Study outcomes and limitations: A model using 13 V-J features told ophthalmopathy apart from stable hyperthyroidism. Ophthalmopathy prediction by the model preceded onset by a median roughly 6 months.

The PBMCs were taken from more than 8 ml of fresh peripheral blood. The sequence came from a woman between 18 and 29 years old with Graves' hyperthyroidism. The source material was blood.

In nucleotides, the CDR3 is TGTGCCAGCAGTGAAGTGGAAAATCAGCCCCAGCATTTT. It specifies CASSEVENQPQHF. The V gene is TRBV6-1, the J gene TRBJ1-5, with D unclear. Germline CDR1 reads MNHNS; CDR2 reads SASEGT. CDR3 length: 13 residues. Trimming cost V 1 base and J 4 bases, with 5 bases left between them.